This T cell receptor beta chain emerged from a study of CD8+ T cells in alopecia areata. Findings and limits, study-wide: Scalp sample sequencing also detects resident alphabeta T cells of normal skin. TCR sharing across patients was less clear than in mice, possibly HLA-related. More clonal than normal scalp was lesional scalp, particularly alopecia totalis/universalis.

This clone has only one observation. Antigen: not known. V lost 7 bases to trimming and J lost 0 bases, with 16 bases between them. Germline CDR1 SQVTM, CDR2 ANQGSEA. The CDR3 length is 16 residues. Extracted RNA was reverse transcribed into cDNA, the sequencing template. Sequencing used immunoSEQ multiplex PCR; TCRdb keeps in-frame clones, though not all of them. The data show 120,000 to 150,000 clones, around two thirds seen once. Sorting of CD4+ and CD8+ T cells was performed on PBMCs. The V gene is TRBV29-1, the J gene TRBJ2-6; tentatively, D is TRBD2 (7 bases). The origin of this receptor is a human donor in good health. The sequencing sample was made of CD8+ T cells sorted from blood. For the CDR3, the DNA is TGCAGCGCCTACACTCGGGGGGCCTCTGGGGCCAACGTCCTGACTTTC. As protein: CSAYTRGASGANVLTF.